This entry lists 19 T cell receptor beta chains sequenced from one sample in a study of OX40 agonist ivuxolimab in advanced cancers. Profiled with immunoSEQ multiplex PCR; TCRdb holds only in-frame clones, not every one. Among 65,000 to 75,000 clones listed, 89% were seen once. The sample here was CD4+ or CD8+ T cells sorted from blood, taken in a trial of the OX40 agonist ivuxolimab. The receptors derive from an adult with an advanced solid tumor such as melanoma, head and neck, liver or kidney cancer.

This rearrangement joins TRBV5-5 to TRBJ1-1, with 8 bases matching TRBD1. Looked up from germline, CDR1 is SGHKS and CDR2 is YYEKEE (reference sequence). V dropped 0 bases and J dropped 6; count of bases not matched to a gene: 4. The CDR3 is 14 residues long. The CDR3: CASSLGQGISEAFF. CDR3 DNA sequence: TGTGCCAGCAGCTTGGGACAGGGGATATCTGAAGCTTTCTTT.

This clone was seen only once. The chain joins TRBV5-4 to TRBJ2-3; perhaps TRBD2 as D (6 bases). Germline-derived CDR1 and CDR2 are SGHNT and YYREEE (reference sequence). The CDR3 length is 14 residues. Deletions cut 4 bases from V and 0 bases from J, with 9 bases between. CDR3: CASSRDFSTDTQYF. CDR3 in DNA: TGTGCCAGCAGCCGGGACTTTAGCACAGATACGCAGTATTTT.

This chain connects TRBV6-1 to TRBJ2-4; D is perhaps TRBD1 (7 bases). There are 16 residues in the CDR3. Germline V gene lookup returns CDR1 MNHNS and CDR2 SASEGT. Trimming pared 1 base from V and 4 bases from J, leaving 14 bases between. CDR3 sequence (DNA): TGTGCCAGCAGTGAAGGAGGGGGGACAGCTAAAAACATTCAGTACTTC. Protein product: CASSEGGGTAKNIQYF.

V and J are TRBV2 and TRBJ2-7; D might be TRBD1 or TRBD2, each matching 5 bases. CDR1 SNHLY and CDR2 FYNNEI come from the germline V gene. The CDR3 loop spans 14 amino acids. Trimming stripped 6 bases from V and 7 bases from J, with 19 bases between. CDR3 DNA: TGTGCCAGCAGGATAGGGGCCTCAACGGGAGAGCAGTACTTC. It translates to CASRIGASTGEQYF.

The chain uses TRBV7-8 and TRBJ1-2; perhaps TRBD1 as D (6 bases). The V gene lost 2 bases and the J gene lost 5 bases, with 18 bases spanning the gap. In germline, CDR1 is SGHVS, CDR2 FQNEAQ. This CDR3 spans 16 amino acids. The chain's CDR3 is CASSLTAAGRGYGYTF. The CDR3 DNA is TGTGCCAGCAGCTTAACGGCAGCGGGCAGGGGTTATGGCTACACCTTC.

The rearrangement links TRBV6-6 to TRBJ1-1; 7 bases agree with TRBD1. The V segment lost 7 bases and the J segment 5 bases; nucleotides outside the gene matches: 10. The CDR3 extends over 14 amino acids. Germline V CDR1 and CDR2: MNHNY, SVGAGI (reference sequence). CDR3 nucleotide sequence: TGTGCCAGCACCAGACAGGGAGTCCGGACTGAAGCTTTCTTT. Amino acid sequence: CASTRQGVRTEAFF.

The rearrangement uses TRBV6-5 and TRBJ1-2; D remains unclear. CDR3 size: 16 residues. The germline CDR1 and CDR2 sequences are MNHEY and SVGAGI. V dropped 0 bases and J dropped 1 base, with 12 bases sitting between them. The CDR3 coding sequence is TGTGCCAGCAGTTACTCGTTTAGTAAATTTAACTATGGCTACACCTTC. Translation gives CASSYSFSKFNYGYTF.

CDR3 sequence: CASSAGTTNQGTQYF. DNA of the CDR3: TGTGCCAGCAGCGCGGGGACTACCAACCAGGGCACCCAGTACTTC. The chain carries TRBV5-4 and TRBJ2-5, with 7 nucleotides matching TRBD2. V lost 4 bases, J lost 8 bases, and 14 bases stayed unmatched. The CDR3 has 15 amino acids. In germline, CDR1 is SGHNT, CDR2 YYREEE (reference sequence).

The chain recombines TRBV6-1 with TRBJ1-2, with D tentatively TRBD1 (5 bases). CDR1 and CDR2 (germline): MNHNS, SASEGT. V was pared by 6 bases and J by 4 bases, with 12 bases between. This CDR3 region has 13 residues. The CDR3 DNA reads TGTGCCAGCAGGATTCAGGGAGTCTATGGCTACACCTTC. Protein: CASRIQGVYGYTF.

The chain joins TRBV11-2 to TRBJ1-5, with D perhaps TRBD1 (6 bases). Germline CDR1 SGHAT, CDR2 FQNNGV. This CDR3 comprises 15 residues. V was trimmed by 3 bases and J by 1 base, leaving 10 bases between them. As DNA, the CDR3 is TGTGCCAGCAGCTTGGGGGCGAGGAGCAATCAGCCCCAGCATTTT. It yields the protein CASSLGARSNQPQHF.

This clone was picked up one time. This chain joins TRBV7-9 and TRBJ2-7, with 10 nucleotides matching TRBD1. CDR3 length: 16 residues. Germline lookup yields CDR1 SEHNR and CDR2 FQNEAQ (reference sequence). Unmatched junction bases numbered 4, after V lost 2 bases and J lost 0 bases. The CDR3 here is CASSLSRDRGSYEQYF. The CDR3, as DNA: TGTGCCAGCAGCTTATCCCGGGACAGGGGCTCCTACGAGCAGTACTTC.

The chain has TRBV7-2 and TRBJ2-7; D is perhaps TRBD1 (7 bases). The germline V and J ends were trimmed by 1 base and 3 bases, with 22 bases remaining between them. Germline-derived CDR1 and CDR2 are SGHTA and FQGNSA. The CDR3 covers 18 residues. The CDR3 coding sequence is TGTGCCAGCAGCTTAGATTCGTCCGTAGTCAGGGGGGACTACGAGCAGTACTTC. It codes for CASSLDSSVVRGDYEQYF.

The chain has TRBV5-1 and TRBJ1-5, with a possible D match to TRBD1 (5 bases). Trimming cost V 4 bases and J 3 bases, with 14 bases left between them. The CDR3 has 15 residues. Germline CDR1 SGHRS, CDR2 YFSETQ. The CDR3: CASSPGAGSNQPQHF. Here the CDR3 DNA reads TGCGCCAGCAGCCCTGGTGCAGGGTCCAATCAGCCCCAGCATTTT.

J is TRBJ1-3 and V is TRBV7-7, with D perhaps matching TRBD1 (6 bases). V lost 6 bases and J 0 bases, leaving 9 bases between the germline ends. The CDR3 runs to 14 residues. The germline V gene has CDR1 SSHAT and CDR2 FNYEAQ (reference sequence). The CDR3 reads CASSPDSSGNTIYF. CDR3 nucleotide sequence: TGTGCCAGCAGTCCGGACAGCTCTGGAAACACCATATATTTT.

J is TRBJ1-1 and V is TRBV7-6; D is undetermined. The CDR3 totals 13 residues. V lost 5 bases to trimming and J lost 5 bases, with 12 bases between them. Germline V gene lookup returns CDR1 SGHVS and CDR2 FNYEAQ. The chain's CDR3 is CASSPTPKTEAFF. CDR3 DNA: TGTGCCAGCAGCCCCACCCCGAAGACTGAAGCTTTCTTT.

The chain links TRBV6-6 to TRBJ2-3; 9 nucleotides align to TRBD2. Germline CDR1 and CDR2: MNHNY and SVGAGI (reference sequence). The CDR3 is made up of 15 amino acids. V lost 4 bases, J lost 4 bases, and 6 bases stayed unmatched. For the CDR3, the DNA is TGTGCCAGCAGTTTAAGGCGGGGGGGCCCAGATACGCAGTATTTT. It codes for CASSLRRGGPDTQYF.

The chain links TRBV19 to TRBJ2-7; TRBD1 agrees at 9 bases. CDR3 length equals 15 residues. V shed 3 bases and J 3 bases; nucleotides not matched to a gene: 6. The germline V gene has CDR1 LNHDA and CDR2 SQIVND (reference sequence). The CDR3 region is CASSIAGTGLYEQYF. As DNA, the CDR3 is TGTGCCAGTAGTATCGCCGGGACAGGGCTCTACGAGCAGTACTTC.

The rearrangement links TRBV5-6 to TRBJ2-2, with 9 bases that match TRBD1. V lost 5 bases, J lost 4 bases, and 12 bases stayed unmatched. The CDR3 has 17 residues. The germline V gene encodes CDR1 SGHDT and CDR2 YYEEEE. This CDR3 is CASRIVPPGQGTGELFF. CDR3 coding DNA: TGTGCCAGCAGAATTGTACCCCCGGGACAGGGCACCGGGGAGCTGTTTTTT.

This sequence joins TRBV5-3 and TRBJ2-4; D is possibly TRBD1 (5 bases). TRBV5-3 is classed as an ORF, of uncertain function. The length of the CDR3 is 16 residues. V was cut by 3 bases and J by 6 bases, with 19 bases left in between. CDR3 region: CARSSPPRGPLNIQYF. DNA of the CDR3: TGTGCCAGAAGCTCCCCCCCTAGGGGCCCTCTAAACATTCAGTACTTC.